These 4 T cell receptor beta chains were all obtained from the same sample, sequenced in a study of blood T cell repertoires in COVID-19. TCRdb keeps only in-frame clones here, not all; method: immunoSEQ multiplex PCR. This table has under 500,000 clones, 80% to 90% appearing once. The sequenced sample consisted of PBMCs or T cells enriched from blood (not recorded which). These receptors originate from a man aged 25-45 years who had recovered from COVID-19.

This chain connects TRBV5-1 to TRBJ2-1, with a weak D call TRBD2 (5 bases). Trimming took off 2 bases at V and 0 bases at J, with 9 bases between the two ends. The CDR3 length is 15 residues. The germline gives CDR1 SGHRS, CDR2 YFSETQ. CDR3 in amino acids: CASSFDTSSYNEQFF. For the CDR3, the DNA is TGCGCCAGCAGCTTTGACACTAGCTCCTACAATGAGCAGTTCTTC.

The chain uses TRBV4-1 and TRBJ2-7, with TRBD2 identical over 7 bases. Unmatched junction bases numbered 10, after V lost 4 bases and J lost 1 base. This CDR3 region has 16 residues. Looked up from germline, CDR1 is MGHRA and CDR2 is YSYEKL. The CDR3 sequence: CASSPPLAAVSYEQYF. The CDR3 DNA is TGCGCCAGCAGCCCCCCCCTAGCGGCCGTATCCTACGAGCAGTACTTC.

The chain recombines TRBV19 with TRBJ1-5; D may be TRBD1 (6 bases). The CDR3 contains 15 residues. Trimming left V 5 bases short and J 2 bases short, with 13 bases between. Germline V gene lookup returns CDR1 LNHDA and CDR2 SQIVND (reference sequence). DNA of the CDR3: TGTGCCAGTAGTGGGACACTGTTTGGCAATCAGCCCCAGCATTTT. It is translated as CASSGTLFGNQPQHF.

The chain carries TRBV9 and TRBJ1-1, with TRBD1 identical over 7 bases. Unmatched junction bases numbered 8, after V lost 6 bases and J lost 3 bases. From germline, CDR1 is SGDLS and CDR2 YYNGEE. CDR3 length: 14 amino acids. CDR3 DNA: TGTGCCAGCAACACCGGGACAGTGCACACTGAAGCTTTCTTT. Translation: CASNTGTVHTEAFF.